This passage covers 32 T cell receptor beta chains from one sample sequenced in a study of control samples from healthy donors and cancer patients. Clones were read by immunoSEQ multiplex PCR, and TCRdb kept only the in-frame ones, dropping some. The sample carries 70,000 to 95,000 clones, about 90% recorded once. The specimen sequenced was blood. These receptors came from a man between 45 and 60 years old in good health.

The rearrangement joins TRBV6-2 or TRBV6-3 to TRBJ1-1; D call uncertain. The CDR3 consists of 15 residues. V lost 7 bases and J lost 0, with 15 bases in between. Per the germline V gene, CDR1 is MNHEY and CDR2 is SVGEGT. CDR3 amino acids: CASTPRPDMNTEAFF. The CDR3 bases are TGTGCCAGCACCCCTCGGCCCGACATGAACACTGAAGCTTTCTTT.

The CDR3 DNA reads as TGTGCCAGCAGCCGGACTAGCGGGGAGGAGACCCAGTACTTC. Protein: CASSRTSGEETQYF. The chain carries TRBV2 and TRBJ2-5; TRBD2 agrees at 12 bases. The CDR3 length is 14 residues. The germline gives CDR1 SNHLY, CDR2 FYNNEI. The junction had 4 bases not matched to a gene; V was cut back by 6 bases and J by 5 bases.

The chain carries TRBV18 and TRBJ1-1; 8 nucleotides align to TRBD1. Looked up from germline, CDR1 is KGHSH and CDR2 is LQKENI. The ends lost 3 bases at V and 4 bases at J; junction bases unmatched: 7. The CDR3 runs to 15 residues. CDR3 sequence (DNA): TGTGCCAGCTCACCCGGGCAGGGGGCCGGCACTGAAGCTTTCTTT. This gives the protein CASSPGQGAGTEAFF.

This clone was detected only a few times. The chain is built from TRBV4-3 and TRBJ1-2; D gene unclear. This CDR3 region has 14 residues. V was pared by 0 bases and J by 2 bases, with 7 bases between. From germline, CDR1 is LGHNA and CDR2 YSLEER. The CDR3 nucleotides are TGCGCCAGCAGCCAAGATCGAGGGAACTATGGCTACACCTTC. This sequence encodes CASSQDRGNYGYTF.

CDR3 DNA sequence: TGTGCCAGCAGCCCAAGGGACAGCAATTCACCCCTCCACTTT. It is translated as CASSPRDSNSPLHF. V and J are TRBV7-8 and TRBJ1-6, with 7 bases lining up with TRBD1. The CDR3 has 14 residues. Germline V gene sequence: CDR1 SGHVS, CDR2 FQNEAQ. Trimming cost V 5 bases and J 7 bases; bases outside gene matches: 5.

Relative to its sample, this clone is medium-sized. The chain has TRBV10-3 and TRBJ1-1, with D possibly being TRBD1 (5 bases). There are 14 residues in the CDR3. Per the germline V gene, CDR1 is ENHRY and CDR2 is SYGVKD. CDR3 sequence: CAYSRDLGNTEAFF. CDR3 nucleotides: TGTGCGTACAGCCGGGACTTAGGGAACACTGAAGCTTTCTTT.

The V call is TRBV9, the J call TRBJ1-2; D remains unclear. V was trimmed by 0 bases and J by 4 bases, leaving 13 bases between them. The germline CDR1 and CDR2 sequences are SGDLS and YYNGEE. This CDR3 contains 15 residues. Here the CDR3 reads CASSVGGHSFYGYTF. For the CDR3, the DNA is TGTGCCAGCAGCGTAGGAGGTCACAGTTTCTATGGCTACACCTTC.

This clone has just one count. The chain carries TRBV19 and TRBJ1-6; 7 bases are shared with TRBD1. Trimming cost V 6 bases and J 10 bases; bases outside gene matches: 3. Germline-derived CDR1 and CDR2 are LNHDA and SQIVND (reference sequence). This CDR3 has 12 residues. The CDR3 sequence is CASRTGLSPLHF. Written as DNA, the CDR3 is TGTGCCAGTAGGACAGGGTTATCACCCCTCCACTTT.

The J gene is TRBJ2-1, the V gene TRBV19; D not certain. The CDR3 is 13 residues long. The germline V and J ends were trimmed by 3 bases and 7 bases, with 10 bases remaining between them. From germline, CDR1 is LNHDA and CDR2 SQIVND (reference sequence). The CDR3 protein is CASSMTWWNEQFF. As DNA, the CDR3 is TGTGCCAGTAGTATGACCTGGTGGAATGAGCAGTTCTTC.

This clone was counted a few times. The chain has TRBV4-1 and TRBJ2-7, with a tentative D call TRBD1 (6 bases). Germline loops: CDR1 MGHRA, CDR2 YSYEKL. The CDR3 length is 15 residues. With 3 bases removed from V and 3 bases from J, the gap between germline ends came to 15 bases. In DNA, the CDR3 is TGCGCCAGCAGCCAGCCGGGACACTCTAGCTACGAGCAGTACTTC. The encoded protein is CASSQPGHSSYEQYF.

The chain carries TRBV27 and TRBJ1-6; D is unresolved. The germline gives CDR1 MNHEY, CDR2 SMNVEV (reference sequence). This CDR3 has 15 amino acids. Trimming removed 4 bases at V and 10 bases at J, with 17 bases between. Here the CDR3 reads CASSSLVGSASPLHF. The DNA for the CDR3 is TGTGCCAGCAGTTCCCTGGTGGGGTCGGCGTCACCCCTCCACTTT.

The J gene is TRBJ2-7, the V gene TRBV6-6, with TRBD2 matching 9 bases. Germline CDR1 is MNHNY and CDR2 is SVGAGI (reference sequence). CDR3 length equals 16 residues. The ends lost 7 bases at V and 2 bases at J; junction bases unmatched: 12. CDR3 sequence (DNA): TGTGCCAGCACCCTAGCGGGATTTACCGTTGCCTACGAGCAGTACTTC. It encodes CASTLAGFTVAYEQYF.

The gene calls are TRBV11-3 and TRBJ2-7; TRBD2 matches at 12 bases. Trimming at V came to 0 bases and at J to 4 bases, leaving 7 bases not matched to a gene. CDR1 and CDR2 from the germline V gene are SGHNT and YENEEA. The CDR3 totals 17 residues. The CDR3 coding sequence is TGTGCCAGCAGCTTAGATGCGTCTAGCGGGAGGGGGTACGAGCAGTACTTC. Residues: CASSLDASSGRGYEQYF.

V and J are TRBV2 and TRBJ2-3; D gene unclear. The V gene lost 7 bases and the J gene lost 6 bases, with 8 bases spanning the gap. The CDR3 consists of 11 residues. The V gene's germline CDR1 is SNHLY and CDR2 FYNNEI. The CDR3 nucleotides read TGTGCCAGCACTTACACGGATACGCAGTATTTT. This gives the protein CASTYTDTQYF.

CDR3 sequence: CASSLLLGVEQFF. CDR3 DNA sequence: TGTGCCAGCAGTCTTTTATTAGGGGTTGAGCAGTTCTTC. The rearrangement joins TRBV28 to TRBJ2-1; D might be TRBD1 (5 bases). This CDR3 is built from 13 residues. CDR1 and CDR2 from the germline V gene are MDHEN and SYDVKM. The germline V and J ends were trimmed by 5 bases and 9 bases, with 14 bases remaining between them. The full variable domain, with the rest looked up from reference TRBV28 and TRBJ2-1, is DVKVTQSSRYLVKRTGEKVFLECVQDMDHENMFWYRQDPGLGLRLIYFSYDVKMKEKGDIPEGYSVSREKKERFSLILESASTNQTSMYLCASSLLLGVEQFFGPGTRLTVL.

The chain combines TRBV5-4 with TRBJ2-3; TRBD2 might be the D (5 bases). This CDR3 contains 17 residues. V lost 0 bases, J lost 0 bases, and 14 bases lay in between. CDR1 SGHNT and CDR2 YYREEE come from the germline V gene (reference sequence). This CDR3 reads CASSLESGVLSTDTQYF. The CDR3, as DNA: TGTGCCAGCAGCTTGGAGTCCGGGGTCCTCAGCACAGATACGCAGTATTTT.

This clone showed up just once. The V call is TRBV2, the J call TRBJ2-5; 11 nucleotides align to TRBD2. V was clipped by 7 bases and J by 3 bases; unmatched bases: 7. The CDR3 totals 15 residues. Germline values: CDR1 SNHLY, CDR2 FYNNEI. CDR3 in DNA: TGTGCCAGCACCTCCGGGACTAGCGGTAAAGAGACCCAGTACTTC. Residues: CASTSGTSGKETQYF. The variable domain in full, with the rest retrieved from reference TRBV2 and TRBJ2-5, is EPEVTQTPSHQVTQMGQEVILRCVPISNHLYFYWYRQILGQKVEFLVSFYNNEISEKSEIFDDQFSVERPDGSNFTLKIRSTKLEDSAMYFCASTSGTSGKETQYFGPGTRLLVL.

The chain links TRBV6-2 or TRBV6-3 to TRBJ2-3, with 16 bases lining up with TRBD2. J was trimmed by 2 bases and V by 6 bases; bases with no gene match: 5. CDR1 MNHEY and CDR2 SVGEGT come from the germline V gene. The CDR3 covers 17 residues. This CDR3 reads CASSGTSGRAITDTQYF. CDR3 sequence (DNA): TGTGCCAGCAGCGGGACTAGCGGGAGGGCCATCACAGATACGCAGTATTTT.

The chain links TRBV6-4 to TRBJ1-2, with D hard to call. The CDR3 has 16 residues. The germline CDR1 and CDR2 sequences are MRHNA and SNTAGT. V was trimmed by 6 bases and J by 0 bases, leaving 17 bases between them. In DNA form, the CDR3 reads TGTGCCAGCAGCCGAGAGCATCAGATACCTAACTATGGCTACACCTTC. This codes for CASSREHQIPNYGYTF.

This clone was recorded once. V usage is TRBV7-3 and J usage is TRBJ2-5, with TRBD1 matching 8 bases. The germline V gene encodes CDR1 SGHTA and CDR2 FQGTGA. The ends lost 2 bases at V and 6 bases at J; junction bases unmatched: 14. The CDR3 is 17 residues long. DNA of the CDR3: TGTGCCAGCAGCTTATATTCACCGGGGACAGGTCGTAAGACCCAGTACTTC. Translating it yields CASSLYSPGTGRKTQYF.

The chain combines TRBV2 with TRBJ1-1; possible D gene TRBD1, 6 bases. The germline V and J ends were trimmed by 4 bases and 2 bases, with 11 bases remaining between them. Germline loops: CDR1 SNHLY, CDR2 FYNNEI. This CDR3 has 14 residues. The CDR3 DNA is TGTGCCAGCAGTGCTACAGGGTATAACACTGAAGCTTTCTTT. Translation: CASSATGYNTEAFF.

The count of this clone is one. The chain links TRBV7-2 to TRBJ2-5, with 8 positions matching TRBD2. CDR3 size: 15 residues. After removal of 1 base from V and 6 bases from J, the junction contained 7 bases not matched to a gene. Germline CDR1 reads SGHTA; CDR2 reads FQGNSA. The CDR3 DNA reads as TGTGCCAGCAGCTTAGTTAGTAGCGGGGTTCAGACCCAGTACTTC. It translates to CASSLVSSGVQTQYF. Filled out from reference TRBV7-2 and TRBJ2-5, the complete variable domain reads GAGVSQSPSNKVTEKGKDVELRCDPISGHTALYWYRQSLGQGLEFLIYFQGNSAPDKSGLPSDRFSAERTGGSVSTLTIQRTQQEDSAVYLCASSLVSSGVQTQYFGPGTRLLVL.

The genes are TRBV18 and TRBJ1-1; D uncertain. Trimming cost V 4 bases and J 1 base, with 10 bases left between them. The length of the CDR3 is 14 residues. CDR1 KGHSH and CDR2 LQKENI come from the germline V gene. CDR3 protein: CASSRDGSNTEAFF. The CDR3 bases are TGTGCCAGCTCACGTGACGGTTCGAACACTGAAGCTTTCTTT.

The gene calls are TRBV7-2 and TRBJ2-5; 10 bases fit TRBD2. The CDR3 consists of 14 residues. V lost 5 bases, J lost 2 bases, and 2 bases stayed unmatched. The germline V gene has CDR1 SGHTA and CDR2 FQGNSA. CDR3 sequence: CASSPGLAQETQYF. The CDR3 DNA reads TGTGCCAGCAGCCCGGGACTAGCGCAAGAGACCCAGTACTTC.

This chain uses TRBV19 with TRBJ1-3; 7 nucleotides line up with TRBD1. This CDR3 has 13 amino acids. With V trimmed by 10 bases and J by 2 bases, 5 bases remained unmatched. Germline CDR1 LNHDA, CDR2 SQIVND (reference sequence). CDR3 in amino acids: CATSGTAGNTIYF. Here the CDR3 DNA reads TGTGCCACTTCCGGGACAGCTGGAAACACCATATATTTT.

Turning to this clone: The identical CDR3 is also encoded by other nucleotide sequences in the sample. The chain links TRBV7-3 to TRBJ2-3; 11 bases fit TRBD2. The J segment lost 3 bases and the V segment lost 4 bases, leaving 21 bases of the junction unmatched. This CDR3 has 21 amino acids. Germline CDR1 SGHTA, CDR2 FQGTGA. CDR3 in DNA: TGTGCCAGCAGCTCCCCCCGTGGTAGCGGGAGGGCGGCCCTTAGTACAGATACGCAGTATTTT. Translation gives CASSSPRGSGRAALSTDTQYF.

The chain has TRBV3-1 (or the pseudogene TRBV3-2) and TRBJ2-1; D may correspond to TRBD1 or TRBD2 (5 bases each). The CDR3 consists of 15 residues. Trimming took off 1 base at V and 1 base at J, with 8 bases between the two ends. Germline V gives CDR1 LGHDT, CDR2 YNNKEL (reference sequence). CDR3 region: CASSQGGMSYNEQFF. CDR3 nucleotides: TGTGCCAGCAGCCAAGGGGGGATGTCCTACAATGAGCAGTTCTTC.

The rearrangement links TRBV27 to TRBJ1-4; 10 bases are a match to TRBD1. V was clipped by 3 bases and J by 7 bases; unmatched bases: 5. Germline V gene data show CDR1 as MNHEY and CDR2 as SMNVEV (reference sequence). This CDR3 is built from 15 residues. CDR3: CASSFHRTGGEKLFF. The CDR3, as DNA: TGTGCCAGCAGTTTTCACCGGACAGGGGGTGAAAAACTGTTTTTT.

This chain uses TRBV5-4 with TRBJ2-7; D is undetermined. V lost 2 bases and J lost 1, with 7 bases in between. The CDR3 has 13 amino acids. Looked up from germline, CDR1 is SGHNT and CDR2 is YYREEE (reference sequence). The CDR3: CASSFDRSYEQYV. The CDR3 coding sequence is TGTGCCAGCAGCTTCGACCGGTCCTACGAGCAGTACGTC.

This rearrangement joins TRBV4-3 to TRBJ1-5; weak D call: TRBD1 (6 bases). The CDR3 has 15 amino acids. Germline values: CDR1 LGHNA, CDR2 YSLEER. The V end was cut by 0 bases, the J end by 6 bases, with 12 bases between. This CDR3 reads CASSQDPGGGQPQHF. The CDR3 bases are TGCGCCAGCAGCCAAGATCCCGGGGGCGGTCAGCCCCAGCATTTT.

V gene TRBV5-1 combines with J gene TRBJ1-5; perhaps TRBD1 as D (6 bases). Per the germline V gene, CDR1 is SGHRS and CDR2 is YFSETQ. V dropped 0 bases and J dropped 5 bases, with 12 bases sitting between them. The CDR3 spans 15 residues. This CDR3 is CASSLATGADQPQHF. DNA for the CDR3: TGCGCCAGCAGCTTGGCCACGGGGGCGGATCAGCCCCAGCATTTT.

In DNA, the CDR3 is TGTGCCAGCAGTTTTTACGGGGGGGGAGGAGGCACTGAAGCTTTCTTT. Protein sequence: CASSFYGGGGGTEAFF. The chain recombines TRBV27 with TRBJ1-1, with D tentatively TRBD1 (5 bases). The germline V and J ends were trimmed by 3 bases and 4 bases, with 18 bases remaining between them. Per the germline V gene, CDR1 is MNHEY and CDR2 is SMNVEV (reference sequence). The CDR3 spans 16 residues.